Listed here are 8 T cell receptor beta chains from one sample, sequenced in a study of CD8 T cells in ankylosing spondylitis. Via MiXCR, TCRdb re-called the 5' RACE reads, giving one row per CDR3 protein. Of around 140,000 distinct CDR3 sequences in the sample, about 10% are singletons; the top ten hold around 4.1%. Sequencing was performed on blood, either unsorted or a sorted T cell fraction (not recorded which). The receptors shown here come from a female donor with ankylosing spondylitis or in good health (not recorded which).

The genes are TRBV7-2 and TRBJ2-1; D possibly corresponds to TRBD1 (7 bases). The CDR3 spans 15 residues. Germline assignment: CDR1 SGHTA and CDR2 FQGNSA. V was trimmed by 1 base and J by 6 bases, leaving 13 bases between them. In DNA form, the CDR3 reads TGTGCCAGCAGCTTAGGGGGGGACAGCATCAATGAGCAGTTCTTC. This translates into CASSLGGDSINEQFF.

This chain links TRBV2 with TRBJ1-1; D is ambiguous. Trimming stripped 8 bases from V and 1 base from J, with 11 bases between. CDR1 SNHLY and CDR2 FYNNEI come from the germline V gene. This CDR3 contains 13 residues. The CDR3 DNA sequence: TGTGCCAGCGGCCGGGAACGGAACACTGAAGCTTTCTTT. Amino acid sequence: CASGRERNTEAFF.

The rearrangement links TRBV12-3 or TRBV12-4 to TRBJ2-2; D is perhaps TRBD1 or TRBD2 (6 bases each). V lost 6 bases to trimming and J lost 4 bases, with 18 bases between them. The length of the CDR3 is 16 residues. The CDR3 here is CASREPWGALTGELFF. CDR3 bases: TGTGCCAGCAGGGAACCTTGGGGGGCTCTCACCGGGGAGCTGTTTTTT.

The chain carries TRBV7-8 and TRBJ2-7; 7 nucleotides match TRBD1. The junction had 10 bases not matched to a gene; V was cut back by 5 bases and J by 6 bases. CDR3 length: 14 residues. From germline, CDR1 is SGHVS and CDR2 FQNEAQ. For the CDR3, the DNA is TGTGCCAGCAGCACCTCGGACAGGCGAAGCGAGCAGTACTTC. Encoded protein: CASSTSDRRSEQYF. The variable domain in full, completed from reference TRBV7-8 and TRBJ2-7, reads GAGVSQSPRYKVAKRGQDVALRCDPISGHVSLFWYQQALGQGPEFLTYFQNEAQLDKSGLPSDRFFAERPEGSVSTLKIQRTQQEDSAVYLCASSTSDRRSEQYFGPGTRLTVT.

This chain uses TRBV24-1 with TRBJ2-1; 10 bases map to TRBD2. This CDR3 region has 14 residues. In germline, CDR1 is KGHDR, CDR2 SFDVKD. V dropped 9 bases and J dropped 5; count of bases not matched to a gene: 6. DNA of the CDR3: TGTGCCACCGGGGGGACTAGCGTAAACAATGAGCAGTTCTTC. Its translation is CATGGTSVNNEQFF.

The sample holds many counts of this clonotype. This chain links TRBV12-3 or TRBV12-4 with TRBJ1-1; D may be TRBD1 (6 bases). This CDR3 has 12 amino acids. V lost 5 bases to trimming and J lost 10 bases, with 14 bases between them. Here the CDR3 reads CASSTRGNGAFF. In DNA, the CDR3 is TGTGCCAGCAGTACGAGGGGGAACGGAGCTTTCTTT.

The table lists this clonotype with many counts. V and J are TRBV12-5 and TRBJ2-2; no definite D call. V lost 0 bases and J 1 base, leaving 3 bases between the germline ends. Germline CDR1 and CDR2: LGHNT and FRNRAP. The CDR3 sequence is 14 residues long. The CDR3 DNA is TGTGCTAGTGGTTTGGTAGGGAACACCGGGGAGCTGTTTTTT. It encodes CASGLVGNTGELFF.

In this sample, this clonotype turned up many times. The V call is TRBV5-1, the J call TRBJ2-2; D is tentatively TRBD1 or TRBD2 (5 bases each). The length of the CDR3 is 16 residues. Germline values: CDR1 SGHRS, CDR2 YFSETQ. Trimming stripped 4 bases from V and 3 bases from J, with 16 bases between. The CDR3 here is CASSIGRDGYTGELFF. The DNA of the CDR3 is TGCGCCAGCAGCATCGGCCGGGACGGATACACCGGGGAGCTGTTTTTT.